Listed here are 27 T cell receptor beta chains from one sample, sequenced in a study of shared clonotypes between healthy human individuals. Naive-designated CD8 cells lacked CD45RO, were positively enriched for CCR7, and omitted terminally differentiated effector memory CD45RA+ cells. The protocol was immunoSEQ multiplex PCR, while the TCRdb copy is restricted to in-frame clones and leaves out a portion. The sample holds approximately 740,000 clones, 80% to 95% seen once. The material sequenced was naive CD8+ T cells sorted from blood. The receptors originated from a young man in good health.

The CDR3 bases are TGCGCCAGCAGCCAAGATCACTACGCCGCCGAGACCCAGTACTTC. Amino acids: CASSQDHYAAETQYF. The J gene is TRBJ2-5, the V gene TRBV4-3, with no clear D. The germline V gene has CDR1 LGHNA and CDR2 YSLEER. V shed 0 bases and J shed 5 bases, with 13 bases lying between them. This CDR3 spans 15 amino acids.

V gene TRBV15 combines with J gene TRBJ1-5; D is unclear. The CDR3 totals 15 residues. With 5 bases removed from V and 3 bases from J, the gap between germline ends came to 14 bases. Germline CDR1 LNHNV, CDR2 YYDKDF (reference sequence). CDR3 sequence reads: CATSPGGRINQPQHF. Here the CDR3 DNA reads TGTGCCACCAGCCCAGGCGGGAGAATCAATCAGCCCCAGCATTTT.

The chain is built from TRBV5-4 and TRBJ2-7; the D is unclear. The germline V and J ends were trimmed by 0 bases and 3 bases, with 10 bases remaining between them. The CDR3 extends over 14 amino acids. CDR1 and CDR2 (germline): SGHNT, YYREEE (reference sequence). This CDR3 is CASSLGYGNYEQYF. DNA of the CDR3: TGTGCCAGCAGCTTGGGTTACGGCAACTACGAGCAGTACTTC.

The chain joins TRBV11-2 to TRBJ2-3, with D hard to call. The CDR3 sequence is 13 residues long. V shed 4 bases and J shed 1 base, with 6 bases lying between them. The germline CDR1 and CDR2 sequences are SGHAT and FQNNGV. The CDR3 nucleotides read TGTGCCAGCAGCTCCGAGGGCACAGATACGCAGTATTTT. It encodes CASSSEGTDTQYF.

This clone occurred once. The J gene is TRBJ2-3, the V gene TRBV5-1; weak D call: TRBD1 (5 bases). V was pared by 5 bases and J by 0 bases, with 13 bases between. The CDR3 has 15 amino acids. Germline V lookup: CDR1 SGHRS, CDR2 YFSETQ. In DNA, the CDR3 is TGCGCCAGCAGTTCGGCAGGGTCGAGCACAGATACGCAGTATTTT. Its translation: CASSSAGSSTDTQYF.

CDR3 loop: CASSYVAGAYNEQFF. CDR3 sequence (DNA): TGTGCCAGCAGTTATGTAGCGGGAGCGTACAATGAGCAGTTCTTC. The chain employs TRBV27 and TRBJ2-1, with 9 bases matching TRBD2. J gave up 4 bases and V 4 bases, and 5 bases lay outside the gene matches. The CDR3 sequence is 15 residues long. CDR1 is MNHEY, CDR2 SMNVEV, per germline (reference sequence).

The V and J genes are TRBV27 and TRBJ2-1; D call uncertain. Germline-derived CDR1 and CDR2 are MNHEY and SMNVEV (reference sequence). V lost 5 bases, J lost 4 bases, and 12 bases lay in between. CDR3 length: 14 residues. The CDR3 bases are TGTGCCAGCAGTCCTGGGTCCCATTACAATGAGCAGTTCTTC. This gives the protein CASSPGSHYNEQFF.

The genes are TRBV28 and TRBJ2-3; D perhaps matches TRBD2 (6 bases). The germline V and J ends were trimmed by 3 bases and 5 bases, with 9 bases remaining between them. From germline, CDR1 is MDHEN and CDR2 SYDVKM. This CDR3 is built from 13 residues. The DNA of the CDR3 is TGTGCCAGCAGTTTTCCCGGGGGAGATACGCAGTATTTT. It translates to CASSFPGGDTQYF.

This clone was seen many times. The genes are TRBV2 and TRBJ2-2, with D perhaps TRBD2 (6 bases). The germline V gene encodes CDR1 SNHLY and CDR2 FYNNEI. The CDR3 has 16 amino acids. Trimming shortened V by 4 bases and J by 4 bases, and 16 bases separated the two germline ends. DNA for the CDR3: TGTGCCAGCAGTGGGCCGGCGGGATACGGCACCGGGGAGCTGTTTTTT. Encoded protein: CASSGPAGYGTGELFF.

Note on this clone: The conserved phenylalanine or tryptophan is not found at the CDR3 terminus, so this likely reflects a read error. Because the CDR3's place on the DNA is in doubt, the DNA is left out and the CDR3 is given as listed by TCRdb. The chain employs TRBV7-9 and TRBJ2-7; TRBD2 reflects the table's D call only, with no check against the DNA. Including both end residues, the CDR3 is 11 amino acids long. Germline V gene sequence: CDR1 SEHNR, CDR2 FQNEAQ (reference sequence). The CDR3 region is CASSYEAAIIL.

The V and J genes are TRBV10-2 and TRBJ2-1, with a possible D match to TRBD2 (5 bases). Germline V CDR1 and CDR2: WSHSY, SAAADI. The ends were cut back, 4 bases at V and 0 bases at J, with 10 bases in the middle. The CDR3 consists of 15 residues. Here the CDR3 reads CASSGTYSSYNEQFF. Written as DNA, the CDR3 is TGCGCCAGCAGTGGGACTTATAGCTCCTACAATGAGCAGTTCTTC.

This clone was counted once. This sequence joins TRBV4-1 and TRBJ2-5; D unresolved. V shed 0 bases and J shed 1 base, with 9 bases lying between them. The V gene's germline CDR1 is MGHRA and CDR2 YSYEKL. The length of the CDR3 is 15 residues. The CDR3 DNA reads TGCGCCAGCAGCCAAGAGCGCCTCATCCAAGAGACCCAGTACTTC. It yields the protein CASSQERLIQETQYF.

The chain has TRBV14 and TRBJ2-5, with a tentative D call TRBD2 (6 bases). Germline CDR1 is SGHDN and CDR2 is FVKESK. Trimming removed 0 bases at V and 4 bases at J, with 9 bases between. This CDR3 is 14 amino acids long. DNA for the CDR3: TGTGCCAGCAGCCAAGATACGGGAGTAGAGACCCAGTACTTC. Its translation is CASSQDTGVETQYF. Drawing the rest from reference TRBV14 and TRBJ2-5, the complete variable domain is EAGVTQFPSHSVIEKGQTVTLRCDPISGHDNLYWYRRVMGKEIKFLLHFVKESKQDESGMPNNRFLAERTGGTYSTLKVQPAELEDSGVYFCASSQDTGVETQYFGPGTRLLVL.

The chain links TRBV28 to TRBJ2-3; TRBD2 might be the D (5 bases). Looked up from germline, CDR1 is MDHEN and CDR2 is SYDVKM. The CDR3 has 15 residues. V was clipped by 6 bases and J by 1 base, with 14 bases between them. Here the CDR3 DNA reads TGTGCCAGCAGCGTGGACTCCTCCCGCACAGATACGCAGTATTTT. It encodes CASSVDSSRTDTQYF.

J is TRBJ2-2 and V is TRBV4-2, with D possibly being TRBD2 (6 bases). In germline, CDR1 is LGHNA, CDR2 YNFKEQ. The germline V and J ends were trimmed by 0 bases and 1 base, with 15 bases remaining between them. CDR3 length equals 18 residues. The DNA for the CDR3 is TGTGCCAGCAGCCAAGATTCGTCGGGGGTGATGAACACCGGGGAGCTGTTTTTT. Translating it yields CASSQDSSGVMNTGELFF.

The gene calls are TRBV4-3 and TRBJ2-1; D perhaps matches TRBD2 (6 bases). Trimming removed 0 bases from V and 4 bases from J, with 7 bases in between. Germline CDR1 reads LGHNA; CDR2 reads YSLEER. CDR3 length: 14 residues. The CDR3 loop is CASSQDAGYNEQFF. The CDR3 DNA sequence: TGCGCCAGCAGCCAAGATGCGGGGTACAATGAGCAGTTCTTC.

The chain carries TRBV11-2 and TRBJ2-1, with 7 bases lining up with TRBD1. Germline assignment: CDR1 SGHAT and CDR2 FQNNGV. This CDR3 is 19 amino acids long. Trimming removed 4 bases from V and 5 bases from J; junction bases left unmatched: 20. In DNA, the CDR3 is TGTGCCAGCAGCTACGTTCCGGGACAGAGATTAGGGGCCCACAATGAGCAGTTCTTC. Translation: CASSYVPGQRLGAHNEQFF. The whole variable domain, remainder taken from reference TRBV11-2 and TRBJ2-1, is EAGVAQSPRYKIIEKRQSVAFWCNPISGHATLYWYQQILGQGPKLLIQFQNNGVVDDSQLPKDRFSAERLKGVDSTLKIQPAKLEDSAVYLCASSYVPGQRLGAHNEQFFGPGTRLTVL.

The rearrangement uses TRBV7-9 and TRBJ1-4; possible D gene TRBD1, 5 bases. Trimming took 3 bases from V and 7 from J, leaving 15 bases between them. The CDR3 sequence is 15 residues long. Germline-derived CDR1 and CDR2 are SEHNR and FQNEAQ (reference sequence). CDR3 DNA: TGTGCCAGCAGCTTTCCAGGGCCGGCGGGTGAAAAACTGTTTTTT. Amino acids: CASSFPGPAGEKLFF.

The gene calls are TRBV25-1 and TRBJ2-3; D possibly uses TRBD1 or TRBD2 (6 bases each). V was pared by 8 bases and J by 2 bases, with 20 bases between. CDR1 and CDR2 (germline): MGHDK, SYGVNS. The CDR3 totals 16 residues. The CDR3 loop reads CASSPGVAVITDTQYF. CDR3 DNA: TGTGCCAGCTCGCCAGGGGTAGCGGTAATCACAGATACGCAGTATTTT.

In this sample, this clone turned up once. The genes are TRBV7-5 and TRBJ1-1; TRBD1, the D gene given by the table, was not confirmed from the DNA. TRBV7-5 is a pseudogene. This CDR3 contains 15 residues. The CDR3 region is CVRSSGRQVNTEAFF. For the CDR3, the DNA is TGTGTCAGAAGCTCCGGCAGACAGGTGAACACTGAAGCTTTCTTT.

This clone was recorded a few times. The gene calls are TRBV6-5 and TRBJ1-5; no clear D. V lost 6 bases, J lost 0 bases, and 6 bases lay in between. CDR1 MNHEY and CDR2 SVGAGI come from the germline V gene. This CDR3 has 13 amino acids. CDR3 sequence: CASSPNSNQPQHF. The CDR3 DNA reads as TGTGCCAGCAGCCCCAATAGCAATCAGCCCCAGCATTTT.

The chain couples TRBV5-5 to TRBJ2-6; D not certain. From germline, CDR1 is SGHKS and CDR2 YYEKEE (reference sequence). This CDR3 contains 17 residues. Trimming removed 7 bases from V and 5 bases from J, with 22 bases in between. The CDR3 protein is CASESSVSQSRANVLTF. The CDR3 nucleotides read TGTGCCAGCGAGTCCAGTGTCTCGCAAAGTCGGGCCAACGTCCTGACTTTC.

The chain couples TRBV29-1 to TRBJ1-5; D gene unclear. Per the germline V gene, CDR1 is SQVTM and CDR2 is ANQGSEA. CDR3 length equals 14 residues. Trimming took off 4 bases at V and 1 base at J, with 11 bases between the two ends. The CDR3 DNA reads as TGCAGCGTTGTCTTACCGGCGAGCAATCAGCCCCAGCATTTT. Translating gives CSVVLPASNQPQHF.

The V gene is TRBV9, the J gene TRBJ2-2; D not resolved. This CDR3 region has 16 residues. V shed 0 bases and J shed 5 bases, with 14 bases lying between them. From germline, CDR1 is SGDLS and CDR2 YYNGEE. CDR3 DNA sequence: TGTGCCAGCAGCGTAGGGGTCAGAGGCCCTACCGGGGAGCTGTTTTTT. Its translation is CASSVGVRGPTGELFF.

This chain's CDR3 is CASSPSYSAPIEQYF. The CDR3 DNA reads TGTGCCAGCAGTCCCTCCTACTCGGCTCCTATCGAGCAGTACTTC. The chain carries TRBV28 and TRBJ2-7; D remains unclear. The CDR3 consists of 15 residues. V was shortened by 5 bases and J by 6 bases, with 20 bases between the two germline ends. Germline lookup yields CDR1 MDHEN and CDR2 SYDVKM.

The chain uses TRBV4-2 and TRBJ2-2; D might be TRBD2 (6 bases). This CDR3 spans 18 amino acids. CDR1 and CDR2 from the germline V gene are LGHNA and YNFKEQ. Between the trimmed V and J ends, which lost 1 base and 2 bases, there was a span of 17 bases. CDR3 sequence (DNA): TGTGCCAGCAGCCAAGTGACGGAAGGAGGGGTTAACACCGGGGAGCTGTTTTTT. It yields the protein CASSQVTEGGVNTGELFF.

The gene calls are TRBV4-3 and TRBJ1-1; no clear D gene. This CDR3 region has 15 residues. The germline CDR1 and CDR2 sequences are LGHNA and YSLEER. Trimming stripped 0 bases from V and 0 bases from J, with 8 bases between. The DNA of the CDR3 is TGCGCCAGCAGCCAAGATAAGAGGGTGAACACTGAAGCTTTCTTT. It codes for CASSQDKRVNTEAFF.